Following are 21 T cell receptor beta chains from one sample sequenced in a study of human versus mouse CDR3 diversity and MHC coevolution. The assay was immunoSEQ multiplex PCR, and TCRdb's table has in-frame clones only and misses some. In the table there are over 60,000 clones, 85% to 95% of which are singletons. The specimen was naive CD4+ T cells from blood. As for subset: CD45RO-negative CD62L-positive naive CD4 T cells. The receptors here all came from a person aged 25 to 75 in good health.

V is TRBV5-1 and J is TRBJ2-2; D uncertain. The germline V gene encodes CDR1 SGHRS and CDR2 YFSETQ. This CDR3 comprises 13 residues. Between the trimmed V and J ends, which lost 0 bases and 7 bases, there was a span of 7 bases. CDR3 DNA: TGCGCCAGCAGCTTGGCCGGTGTCGGGGAGCTGTTTTTT. Amino acid sequence: CASSLAGVGELFF. Based on the CDR3 plus reference TRBV5-1 and TRBJ2-2, the full variable domain is KAGVTQTPRYLIKTRGQQVTLSCSPISGHRSVSWYQQTPGQGLQFLFEYFSETQRNKGNFPGRFSGRQFSNSRSEMNVSTLELGDSALYLCASSLAGVGELFFGEGSRLTVL.

The chain combines TRBV27 with TRBJ1-2, with TRBD1 as a possible D gene (5 bases). V gave up 4 bases and J gave up 8 bases, with 29 bases separating them. From germline, CDR1 is MNHEY and CDR2 SMNVEV (reference sequence). This CDR3 is built from 18 residues. CDR3 sequence (DNA): TGTGCCAGCAGTTCGACTCGAAGGGGCCTCGGCCTTACTTACGGCTACACCTTC. Its translation is CASSSTRRGLGLTYGYTF.

The genes are TRBV19 and TRBJ2-3; 9 bases are a match to TRBD1. Germline loops: CDR1 LNHDA, CDR2 SQIVND (reference sequence). The CDR3 has 15 amino acids. V lost 3 bases and J lost 4; bases outside the gene matches: 5. Here the CDR3 reads CASSIRQGGADTQYF. The CDR3 DNA follows: TGTGCCAGTAGTATCCGACAGGGGGGCGCAGATACGCAGTATTTT.

V gene TRBV5-1 combines with J gene TRBJ2-5; tentatively, D is TRBD2 (5 bases). Trimming removed 4 bases at V and 5 bases at J, with 15 bases between. Germline CDR1 is SGHRS and CDR2 is YFSETQ. This CDR3 comprises 14 residues. Here the CDR3 DNA reads TGCGCCAGCAGCCCGGGGTCGGCGGGTGAGACCCAGTACTTC. Protein product: CASSPGSAGETQYF.

V and J are TRBV6-6 and TRBJ1-2; 7 nucleotides align to TRBD1. V was clipped by 0 bases and J by 7 bases; unmatched bases: 8. The CDR3 consists of 15 residues. Germline lookup yields CDR1 MNHNY and CDR2 SVGAGI (reference sequence). CDR3 protein: CASSYSVDRVAGYTF. The CDR3 DNA is TGTGCCAGCAGTTACTCGGTAGACAGGGTGGCTGGCTACACCTTC.

This clone was recorded once. V is TRBV5-1 and J is TRBJ2-3, with no clear D. There are 13 residues in the CDR3. CDR1 SGHRS and CDR2 YFSETQ come from the germline V gene. V was clipped by 3 bases and J by 0 bases, with 5 bases between them. CDR3: CASSSPSTDTQYF. DNA of the CDR3: TGCGCCAGCAGCTCCCCTAGCACAGATACGCAGTATTTT. Complete variable domain (other parts from reference TRBV5-1 and TRBJ2-3): KAGVTQTPRYLIKTRGQQVTLSCSPISGHRSVSWYQQTPGQGLQFLFEYFSETQRNKGNFPGRFSGRQFSNSRSEMNVSTLELGDSALYLCASSSPSTDTQYFGPGTRLTVL.

V is TRBV7-9 and J is TRBJ2-7; 11 bases align to TRBD1. V shed 5 bases, J shed 1 base, and the junction held 7 bases outside the gene matches. The CDR3 spans 16 residues. Germline V gives CDR1 SEHNR, CDR2 FQNEAQ (reference sequence). The CDR3 loop is CASSLGQGASSYEQYF. CDR3 in DNA: TGTGCCAGCAGCCTAGGACAGGGGGCGAGTTCCTACGAGCAGTACTTC.

The J gene is TRBJ2-7, the V gene TRBV7-9; D is ambiguous. This CDR3 comprises 13 residues. Germline values: CDR1 SEHNR, CDR2 FQNEAQ (reference sequence). Trimming shortened V by 5 bases and J by 2 bases, and 10 bases separated the two germline ends. CDR3 DNA: TGTGCCAGCAGCCCCGACTGGGCCTACGAGCAGTACTTC. It translates to CASSPDWAYEQYF.

The gene calls are TRBV30 and TRBJ2-1; D might be TRBD2 (5 bases). The CDR3 is made up of 15 amino acids. Germline CDR1 is GTSNPN and CDR2 is SVGIG (reference sequence). The V end was cut by 4 bases, the J end by 6 bases, with 19 bases between. The CDR3 DNA reads TGTGCCTGGACGTTCTCGTGGGGAGAGGGCAATGAGCAGTTCTTC. This codes for CAWTFSWGEGNEQFF.

The chain has TRBV27 and TRBJ1-2, with unresolved D. Germline values: CDR1 MNHEY, CDR2 SMNVEV (reference sequence). CDR3 length: 17 amino acids. The ends were cut back, 0 bases at V and 7 bases at J, with 21 bases in the middle. CDR3: CASSLSYRLGRASGYTF. The CDR3 nucleotides read TGTGCCAGCAGTTTATCGTACCGCCTGGGGAGGGCCAGTGGCTACACCTTC.

V gene TRBV10-3 combines with J gene TRBJ2-1; perhaps TRBD1 as D (6 bases). This CDR3 contains 14 residues. The V gene's germline CDR1 is ENHRY and CDR2 SYGVKD. V was trimmed by 7 bases and J by 8 bases, leaving 18 bases between them. This chain's CDR3 is CAIKPSTGSDEQFF. The CDR3 DNA follows: TGTGCCATCAAACCTTCCACAGGGTCGGATGAGCAGTTCTTC.

The J gene is TRBJ2-1, the V gene TRBV4-1; 13 positions match TRBD2. Unmatched junction bases numbered 5, after V lost 2 bases and J lost 7 bases. Per germline, CDR1 MGHRA and CDR2 YSYEKL. The CDR3 length is 16 residues. CDR3 in amino acids: CASSQPTSGGGNEQFF. The CDR3 nucleotides are TGCGCCAGCAGCCAACCAACTAGCGGGGGGGGAAATGAGCAGTTCTTC.

This chain connects TRBV27 to TRBJ1-6, with a tentative D call TRBD1 (5 bases). Per the germline V gene, CDR1 is MNHEY and CDR2 is SMNVEV (reference sequence). V lost 4 bases and J lost 8, with 15 bases in between. CDR3 size: 15 residues. CDR3: CASSSPGRVDSPLHF. In nucleotides, the CDR3 is TGTGCCAGCAGTTCCCCCGGCAGGGTAGATTCACCCCTCCACTTT.

For the CDR3, the DNA is TGCGCCAGCAGACCTACAGGGGGCGTCTTATCCGGAAACACTGAAGCTTTCTTT. Encoded protein: CASRPTGGVLSGNTEAFF. This chain connects TRBV10-2 to TRBJ1-1, with 9 positions matching TRBD1. The CDR3 length is 18 residues. CDR1 and CDR2 (germline): WSHSY, SAAADI. J gave up 2 bases and V 6 bases, and 16 bases lay outside the gene matches.

This clone was picked up one time. The chain couples TRBV9 to TRBJ2-2, with TRBD1 as a possible D gene (5 bases). Looked up from germline, CDR1 is SGDLS and CDR2 is YYNGEE. Trimming shortened V by 2 bases and J by 0 bases, and 11 bases separated the two germline ends. CDR3 size: 16 residues. CDR3 protein: CASSVTDSSNTGELFF. The CDR3 nucleotides read TGTGCCAGCAGCGTCACAGACAGTTCGAACACCGGGGAGCTGTTTTTT.

CDR3 nucleotide sequence: TGTGCCAGCTCACCACCGACCGGGGAGGGCTACACCTTC. Translation gives CASSPPTGEGYTF. The chain employs TRBV18 and TRBJ1-2, with D uncertain. CDR3 length: 13 residues. Germline V gene sequence: CDR1 KGHSH, CDR2 LQKENI. Trimming stripped 0 bases from V and 8 bases from J, with 10 bases between.

This clone was observed once. The V call is TRBV5-1, the J call TRBJ1-3, with D possibly matching TRBD1 (6 bases). CDR1 SGHRS and CDR2 YFSETQ come from the germline V gene. V lost 0 bases and J lost 9, with 19 bases in between. The length of the CDR3 is 16 residues. The CDR3 nucleotides are TGCGCCAGCAGCTTGGCGGGAGGGACACTTCTTGGCACCATATATTTT. Amino acids: CASSLAGGTLLGTIYF.

The rearrangement joins TRBV12-5 to TRBJ1-1, with TRBD1 matching 8 bases. Per the germline V gene, CDR1 is LGHNT and CDR2 is FRNRAP. CDR3 length: 16 residues. V lost 5 bases, J lost 1 base, and 9 bases stayed unmatched. The CDR3 is CASGLNSGQANTEAFF. The CDR3 DNA reads as TGTGCTAGTGGTCTCAATTCGGGACAGGCGAACACTGAAGCTTTCTTT.

This chain uses TRBV19 with TRBJ1-1, with D uncertain. CDR3 size: 14 residues. Germline CDR1 and CDR2: LNHDA and SQIVND (reference sequence). The germline V and J ends were trimmed by 3 bases and 1 base, with 9 bases remaining between them. In nucleotides, the CDR3 is TGTGCCAGTAGTATTTCAGGAGGGAACACTGAAGCTTTCTTT. It specifies CASSISGGNTEAFF.

The chain uses TRBV14 and TRBJ2-5; no clear D. V gave up 4 bases and J gave up 6 bases, with 6 bases separating them. This CDR3 has 11 amino acids. Germline lookup yields CDR1 SGHDN and CDR2 FVKESK. The CDR3 region has the DNA TGTGCCAGCAGCCCAGGCCAGACCCAGTACTTC. This translates into CASSPGQTQYF.

J is TRBJ1-2 and V is TRBV28, with 9 nucleotides matching TRBD1. CDR3 length: 14 amino acids. Germline values: CDR1 MDHEN, CDR2 SYDVKM. The V and J ends lost 10 bases and 10 bases, in that order; junction bases with no gene match: 16. CDR3 sequence (DNA): TGTGCCATCTCCGGGGGGACAGGGTATGCTGTCTACACCTTC. This translates into CAISGGTGYAVYTF.